This TCR beta chain was identified during a study of Ad26.COV2.S vaccination and SARS-CoV-2 variants. Study-level background: In the study, Ad26.COV2.S was injected intramuscularly once, or twice 56 days apart.

This table comes from immunoSEQ multiplex PCR, and its TCRdb copy is limited to in-frame clones, with some not included. The table shows some 290,000 clones, with about 82% occurring only once. The treatment was: approximately 18 received Ad26.COV2.S at low or high dose, single or two shots; 5 received placebo; per-sample allocation not given. On day 63 after the first injection, vaccine and placebo recipients gave samples. Trimming at V came to 4 bases and at J to 5 bases, leaving 17 bases not matched to a gene. This CDR3 comprises 19 residues. Germline V gene sequence: CDR1 SNHLY, CDR2 FYNNEI. Material: peripheral blood, obtained in a trial of Ad26.COV2.S vaccine versus placebo. The J gene is TRBJ2-1, the V gene TRBV2; TRBD2 matches 10 bases. This receptor was taken from a person between 18 and 65 years old who received the Ad26.COV2.S COVID-19 vaccine or a placebo. CDR3 loop: CASSVEPRLAGVSNNEQFF. The CDR3 DNA sequence: TGTGCCAGCAGTGTAGAGCCCCGGCTAGCGGGGGTCTCGAACAATGAGCAGTTCTTC. Combining the CDR3 with reference TRBV2 and TRBJ2-1 gives the whole variable domain EPEVTQTPSHQVTQMGQEVILRCVPISNHLYFYWYRQILGQKVEFLVSFYNNEISEKSEIFDDQFSVERPDGSNFTLKIRSTKLEDSAMYFCASSVEPRLAGVSNNEQFFGPGTRLTVL.